This T cell receptor beta chain is from a study of cytomegalovirus exposure and HLA in healthy donors. PCR involved 60 Vbeta and 13 Jbeta primers. Some clones are missing from TCRdb's copy, which holds only in-frame ones; the method was immunoSEQ multiplex PCR. The data show some 170,000 clones, around 80% seen once. This clone was seen once. This CDR3 comprises 14 residues. CDR1 is MNHEY and CDR2 is SVGAGI in the germline V gene. With 6 bases removed from V and 1 base from J, the gap between germline ends came to 12 bases. The source of this sequence is a woman in her sixties or seventies in good health and CMV-seropositive. The chain links TRBV6-5 to TRBJ1-1, with D hard to call. The specimen was PBMCs. Here the CDR3 reads CASSPNRQNTEAFF. CDR3 bases: TGTGCCAGCAGCCCCAATAGACAGAACACTGAAGCTTTCTTT.